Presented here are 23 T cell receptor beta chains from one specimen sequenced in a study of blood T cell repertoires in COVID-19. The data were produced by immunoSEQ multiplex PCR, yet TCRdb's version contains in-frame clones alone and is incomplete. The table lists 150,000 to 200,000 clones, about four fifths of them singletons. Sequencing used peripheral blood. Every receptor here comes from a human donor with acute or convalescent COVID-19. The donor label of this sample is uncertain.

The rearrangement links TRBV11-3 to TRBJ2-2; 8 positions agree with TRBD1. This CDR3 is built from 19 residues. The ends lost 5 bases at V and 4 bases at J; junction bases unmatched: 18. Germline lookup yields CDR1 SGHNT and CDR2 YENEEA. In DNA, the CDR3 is TGTGCCAGCAGCCCCTCCCCGCCAGGGGGCGCGGGTACCACCGGGGAGCTGTTTTTT. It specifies CASSPSPPGGAGTTGELFF.

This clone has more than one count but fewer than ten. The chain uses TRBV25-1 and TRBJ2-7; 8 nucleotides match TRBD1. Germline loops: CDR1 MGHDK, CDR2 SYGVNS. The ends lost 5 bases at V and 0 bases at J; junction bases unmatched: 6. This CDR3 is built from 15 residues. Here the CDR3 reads CASSPGGRSSYEQYF. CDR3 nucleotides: TGTGCCAGCAGTCCAGGGGGCCGGAGCTCCTACGAGCAGTACTTC.

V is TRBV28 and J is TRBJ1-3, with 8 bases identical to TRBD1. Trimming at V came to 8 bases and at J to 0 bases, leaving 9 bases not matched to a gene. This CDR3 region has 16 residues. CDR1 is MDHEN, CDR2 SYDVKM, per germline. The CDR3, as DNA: TGTGCCAGCTTGGACCAGGGGGCTTACTCTGGAAACACCATATATTTT. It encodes CASLDQGAYSGNTIYF.

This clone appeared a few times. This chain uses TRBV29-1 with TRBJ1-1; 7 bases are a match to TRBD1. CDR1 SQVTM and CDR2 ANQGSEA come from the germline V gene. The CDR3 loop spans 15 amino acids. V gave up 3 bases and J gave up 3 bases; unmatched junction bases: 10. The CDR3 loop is CSVEGQGGWDTEAFF. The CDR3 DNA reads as TGCAGCGTTGAGGGGCAGGGGGGTTGGGACACTGAAGCTTTCTTT. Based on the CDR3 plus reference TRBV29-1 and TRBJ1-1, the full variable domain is SAVISQKPSRDICQRGTSLTIQCQVDSQVTMMFWYRQQPGQSLTLIATANQGSEATYESGFVIDKFPISRPNLTFSTLTVSNMSPEDSSIYLCSVEGQGGWDTEAFFGQGTRLTVV.

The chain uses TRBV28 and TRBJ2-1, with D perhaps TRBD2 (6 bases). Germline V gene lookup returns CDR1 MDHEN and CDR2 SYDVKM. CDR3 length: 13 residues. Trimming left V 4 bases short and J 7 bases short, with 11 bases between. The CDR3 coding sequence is TGTGCCAGCAGTTCGGGAGTTAGGAATGAGCAGTTCTTC. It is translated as CASSSGVRNEQFF.

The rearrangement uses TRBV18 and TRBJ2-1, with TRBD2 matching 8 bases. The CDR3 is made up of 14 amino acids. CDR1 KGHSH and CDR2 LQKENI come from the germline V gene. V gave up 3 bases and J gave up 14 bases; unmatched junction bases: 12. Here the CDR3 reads CASSPDLLAGREFF. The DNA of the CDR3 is TGTGCCAGCTCACCTGACCTTCTAGCGGGCAGGGAGTTCTTC.

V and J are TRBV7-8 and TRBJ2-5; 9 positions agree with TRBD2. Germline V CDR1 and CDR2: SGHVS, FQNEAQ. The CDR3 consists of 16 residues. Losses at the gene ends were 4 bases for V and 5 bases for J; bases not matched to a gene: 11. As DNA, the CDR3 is TGTGCCAGCAGCTCATTTAGCGGGAGCGGTCGGGAGACCCAGTACTTC. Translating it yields CASSSFSGSGRETQYF.

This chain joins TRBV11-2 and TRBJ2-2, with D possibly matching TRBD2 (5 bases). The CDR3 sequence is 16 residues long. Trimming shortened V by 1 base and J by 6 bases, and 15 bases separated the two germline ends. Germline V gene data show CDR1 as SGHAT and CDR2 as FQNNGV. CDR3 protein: CASSLVGGPWAGELFF. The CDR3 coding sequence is TGTGCCAGCAGCTTAGTAGGAGGTCCATGGGCCGGGGAGCTGTTTTTT.

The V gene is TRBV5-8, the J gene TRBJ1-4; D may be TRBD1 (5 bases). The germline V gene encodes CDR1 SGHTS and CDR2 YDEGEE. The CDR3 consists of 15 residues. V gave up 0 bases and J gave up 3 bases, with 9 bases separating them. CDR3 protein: CASSLGAGSNEKLFF. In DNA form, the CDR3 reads TGTGCCAGCAGCTTGGGGGCAGGGTCTAATGAAAAACTGTTTTTT.

This CDR3 reads CASSSASGGPNEQFF. The CDR3 DNA reads as TGCGCCAGCAGCTCAGCTAGCGGGGGCCCGAATGAGCAGTTCTTC. V usage is TRBV5-1 and J usage is TRBJ2-1, with TRBD2 identical over 10 bases. Germline assignment: CDR1 SGHRS and CDR2 YFSETQ. This CDR3 has 15 amino acids. The V gene end was trimmed by 3 bases and the J gene end by 7 bases; junction bases not matched to a gene: 7.

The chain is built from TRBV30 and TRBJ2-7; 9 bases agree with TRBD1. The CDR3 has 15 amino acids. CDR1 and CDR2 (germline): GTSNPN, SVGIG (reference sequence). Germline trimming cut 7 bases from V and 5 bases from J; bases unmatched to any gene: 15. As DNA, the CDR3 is TGTGCCTACCTTCGAGTACAGGGGGCGCGGAACGAGCAGTACTTC. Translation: CAYLRVQGARNEQYF.

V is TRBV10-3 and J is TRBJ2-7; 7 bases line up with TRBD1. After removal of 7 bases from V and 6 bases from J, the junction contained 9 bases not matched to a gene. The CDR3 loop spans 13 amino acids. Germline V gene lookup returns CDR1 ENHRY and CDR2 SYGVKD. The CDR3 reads CAITLDRQGEQYF. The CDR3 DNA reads TGTGCCATCACTTTGGACAGGCAGGGCGAGCAGTACTTC.

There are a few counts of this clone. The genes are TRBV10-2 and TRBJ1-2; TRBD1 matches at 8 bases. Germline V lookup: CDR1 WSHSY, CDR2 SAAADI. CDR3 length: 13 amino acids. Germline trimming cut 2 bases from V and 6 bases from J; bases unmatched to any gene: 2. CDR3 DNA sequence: TGCGCCAGCAGTGAGATGACAGGGGATGGCTACACCTTC. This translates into CASSEMTGDGYTF.

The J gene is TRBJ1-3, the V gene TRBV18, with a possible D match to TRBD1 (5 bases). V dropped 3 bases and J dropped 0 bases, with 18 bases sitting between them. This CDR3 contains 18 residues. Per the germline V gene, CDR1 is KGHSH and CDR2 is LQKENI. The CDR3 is CASSPLNPTGTSGNTIYF. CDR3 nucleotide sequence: TGTGCCAGCTCACCCCTAAACCCAACAGGTACCTCTGGAAACACCATATATTTT.

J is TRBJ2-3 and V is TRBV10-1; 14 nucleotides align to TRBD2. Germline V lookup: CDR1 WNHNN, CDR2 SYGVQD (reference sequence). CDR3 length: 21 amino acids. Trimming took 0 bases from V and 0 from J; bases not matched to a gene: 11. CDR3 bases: TGCGCCAGCAGTGAGTCGACGGCCGGACTAGCGGGGGGCTTAAGCACAGATACGCAGTATTTT. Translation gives CASSESTAGLAGGLSTDTQYF.

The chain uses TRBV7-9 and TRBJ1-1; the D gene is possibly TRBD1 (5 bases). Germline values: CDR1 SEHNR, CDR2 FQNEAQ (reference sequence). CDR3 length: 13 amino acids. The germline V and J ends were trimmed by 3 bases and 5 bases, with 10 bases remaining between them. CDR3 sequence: CASSLTAGTEAFF. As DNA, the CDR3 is TGTGCCAGCAGCTTGACAGCGGGGACTGAAGCTTTCTTT.

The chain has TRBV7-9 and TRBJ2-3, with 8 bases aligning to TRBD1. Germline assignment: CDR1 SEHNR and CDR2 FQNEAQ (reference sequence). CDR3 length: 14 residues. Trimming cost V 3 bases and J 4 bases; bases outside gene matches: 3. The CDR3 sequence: CASSFDRGADTQYF. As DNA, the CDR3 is TGTGCCAGCAGCTTCGACAGGGGCGCAGATACGCAGTATTTT.

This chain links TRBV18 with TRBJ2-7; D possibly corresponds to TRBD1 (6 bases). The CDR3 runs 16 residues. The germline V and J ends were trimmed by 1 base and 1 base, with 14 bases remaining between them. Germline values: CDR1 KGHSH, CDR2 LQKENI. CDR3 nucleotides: TGTGCCAGCTCACCACTCAAGTATGGACAGTCCTACGAGCAGTACTTC. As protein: CASSPLKYGQSYEQYF. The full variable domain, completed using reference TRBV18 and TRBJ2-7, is NAGVMQNPRHLVRRRGQEARLRCSPMKGHSHVYWYRQLPEEGLKFMVYLQKENIIDESGMPKERFSAEFPKEGPSILRIQQVVRGDSAAYFCASSPLKYGQSYEQYFGPGTRLTVT.

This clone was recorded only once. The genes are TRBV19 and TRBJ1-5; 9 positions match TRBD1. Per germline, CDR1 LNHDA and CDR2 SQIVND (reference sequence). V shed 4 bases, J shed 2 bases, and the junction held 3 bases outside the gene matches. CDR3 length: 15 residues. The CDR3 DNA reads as TGTGCCAGTAGTAACCGGGACAGGGGCAATCAGCCCCAGCATTTT. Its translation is CASSNRDRGNQPQHF.

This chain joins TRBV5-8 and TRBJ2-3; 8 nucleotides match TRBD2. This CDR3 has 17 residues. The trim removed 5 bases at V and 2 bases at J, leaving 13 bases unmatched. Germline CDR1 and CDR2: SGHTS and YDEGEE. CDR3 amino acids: CASSRGGGPPFTDTQYF. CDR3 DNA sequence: TGTGCCAGCAGTAGAGGCGGGGGGCCCCCTTTCACAGATACGCAGTATTTT.

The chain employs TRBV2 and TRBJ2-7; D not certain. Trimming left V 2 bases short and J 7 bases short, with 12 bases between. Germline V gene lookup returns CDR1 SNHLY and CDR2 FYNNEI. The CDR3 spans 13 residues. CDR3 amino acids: CASSENLTLEQYF. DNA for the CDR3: TGTGCCAGCAGTGAAAACTTGACTCTAGAGCAGTACTTC.

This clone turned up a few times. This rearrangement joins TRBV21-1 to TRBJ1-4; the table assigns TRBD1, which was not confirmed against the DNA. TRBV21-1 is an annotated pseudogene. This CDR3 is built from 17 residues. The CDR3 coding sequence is TGTGCCAGCAGCAAGCCCTCCGAGACAGGGGATCGAGAAAAACTGTTTTTT. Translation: CASSKPSETGDREKLFF.

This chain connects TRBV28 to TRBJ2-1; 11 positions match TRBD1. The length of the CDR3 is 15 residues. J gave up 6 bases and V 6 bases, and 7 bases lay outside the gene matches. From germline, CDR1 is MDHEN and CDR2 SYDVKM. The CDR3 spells CASRPGTGGTNEQFF. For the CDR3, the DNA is TGTGCCAGCAGACCCGGGACAGGGGGGACCAATGAGCAGTTCTTC.